The T cell receptor beta chain under discussion was sequenced for a study of lymphopenia after photon versus proton radiotherapy. V was clipped by 2 bases and J by 4 bases, with 8 bases between them. The CDR3 extends over 13 amino acids. CDR1 and CDR2 from the germline V gene are SGHTA and FQGTGA. Comments on this clone: Its target is unknown.

Study-wide findings and caveats: Authors raise, but do not show, better survival with proton therapy. Relative stability marked proton patients; photon patients lost diversity and naive cells. In patients who died, overall survival fell as post-nadir TCR diversity dropped more. Oligoclonal CD8+ Temra expansion after nadir drove photon patients' diversity drop.

The assay was immunoSEQ multiplex PCR, and TCRdb's table has in-frame clones only and misses some. This sample carries 65,000 to 75,000 clones, around 86% of them seen once, and the ten largest clones take about 10%. Sequences were derived from peripheral blood, sampled from a patient treated with proton-based radiotherapy. This clonotype was sampled from a man older than 75 with esophageal cancer. V usage is TRBV7-3 and J usage is TRBJ1-2; possible D gene TRBD1, 6 bases. As DNA, the CDR3 is TGTGCCAGCAGCTTAGGGGGCCCCTATGGCTACACCTTC. Its translation: CASSLGGPYGYTF.